A selection of T cell receptor beta chains follows, all from one sample in a study of T cells after yellow fever vaccination. TCRdb independently ran MiXCR on the 5' RACE reads; one entry per CDR3 protein. The sample records hundreds of thousands of distinct CDR3 sequences, more than 3% being singletons. The input for sequencing was PBMCs, taken on the day of the yellow fever booster vaccination. The receptors were sampled from a man younger than 30 who received the YFV17D yellow fever vaccine. Both conserved end residues are part of each CDR3. D genes are given only for firm matches. Size is omitted from some rows. Given values are once, few, many or a class for expanded clones.

abundance: -
d_gene: -
j_gene: TRBJ1-5
v_gene: TRBV2
CDR3aa: CASSGEIGVMLVNQPQHF
CDR3nt: TGTGCCAGCAGTGGAGAAATTGGGGTGATGTTGGTGAATCAGCCCCAGCATTTT

abundance: many
d_gene: -
j_gene: TRBJ1-1
v_gene: TRBV2
CDR3aa: CASNPGQQNTEAFF
CDR3nt: TGTGCCAGCAACCCCGGTCAGCAGAACACTGAAGCTTTCTTT

abundance: many
d_gene: TRBD2
j_gene: TRBJ2-7
v_gene: TRBV2
CDR3aa: CATRTSGGFEQYF
CDR3nt: TGTGCCACCCGGACTAGCGGGGGTTTTGAGCAGTACTTC

abundance: many
d_gene: -
j_gene: TRBJ2-2
v_gene: TRBV29-1
CDR3aa: CSATYNTGELFF
CDR3nt: TGCAGCGCCACCTACAACACCGGGGAGCTGTTTTTT

abundance: few
d_gene: TRBD1
j_gene: TRBJ2-7
v_gene: TRBV19
CDR3aa: CASRDLGTGKPYEQYF
CDR3nt: TGTGCCAGTAGAGACCTCGGGACAGGGAAGCCCTACGAGCAGTACTTC

abundance: -
d_gene: TRBD2
j_gene: TRBJ2-1
v_gene: TRBV4-3
CDR3aa: CASSQSGLAGAIRKQFF
CDR3nt: TGCGCCAGCAGCCAATCGGGACTAGCGGGGGCCATACGTAAGCAGTTCTTC

abundance: -
d_gene: -
j_gene: TRBJ2-4
v_gene: TRBV4-3
CDR3aa: CASSQGVGWDAKNIQYF
CDR3nt: TGCGCCAGCAGCCAAGGAGTGGGGTGGGATGCCAAAAACATTCAGTACTTC

abundance: many
d_gene: -
j_gene: TRBJ1-2
v_gene: TRBV29-1
CDR3aa: CSVGREGYGYTF
CDR3nt: TGCAGCGTTGGGAGGGAGGGCTATGGCTACACCTTC

abundance: many
d_gene: -
j_gene: TRBJ2-1
v_gene: TRBV29-1
CDR3aa: CSASTHSGYNEQFF
CDR3nt: TGCAGCGCCTCGACCCATAGCGGTTACAATGAGCAGTTCTTC

abundance: few
d_gene: TRBD2
j_gene: TRBJ2-3
v_gene: TRBV7-8
CDR3aa: CASAPTAGAPDTQYF
CDR3nt: TGTGCCAGCGCCCCAACAGCGGGGGCCCCAGATACGCAGTATTTT

abundance: few
d_gene: TRBD2
j_gene: TRBJ2-1
v_gene: TRBV4-1
CDR3aa: CASSHRILAGDLYNEQFF
CDR3nt: TGCGCCAGCAGCCACCGGATCCTAGCGGGGGATTTATACAATGAGCAGTTCTTC

abundance: many
d_gene: -
j_gene: TRBJ2-3
v_gene: TRBV7-3
CDR3aa: CASSLGDRTDTQYF
CDR3nt: TGTGCCAGCAGCTTAGGGGACCGCACAGATACGCAGTATTTT

abundance: many
d_gene: TRBD1
j_gene: TRBJ1-1
v_gene: TRBV7-9
CDR3aa: CASSSFATGDTEAFF
CDR3nt: TGTGCCAGCAGCTCATTTGCTACAGGGGACACTGAAGCTTTCTTT

abundance: many
d_gene: TRBD1
j_gene: TRBJ1-6
v_gene: TRBV20-1
CDR3aa: CSATSDRDVSYNSPLHF
CDR3nt: TGCAGTGCAACGTCCGACAGGGACGTCTCCTATAATTCACCCCTCCACTTT

abundance: -
d_gene: TRBD1
j_gene: TRBJ1-2
v_gene: TRBV12-3/TRBV12-4
CDR3aa: CASMPGTAYGYTF
CDR3nt: TGTGCCAGCATGCCCGGGACAGCATATGGCTACACCTTC

abundance: many
d_gene: -
j_gene: TRBJ2-5
v_gene: TRBV6-5
CDR3aa: CASSRSGAGGETQYF
CDR3nt: TGTGCCAGCAGCCGATCAGGGGCTGGTGGGGAGACCCAGTACTTC

abundance: many
d_gene: TRBD1
j_gene: TRBJ2-7
v_gene: TRBV20-1
CDR3aa: CSASSRDRVPDEQYF
CDR3nt: TGCAGTGCTTCGAGCCGGGACAGGGTTCCGGACGAGCAGTACTTC

abundance: many
d_gene: -
j_gene: TRBJ1-6
v_gene: TRBV4-3
CDR3aa: CASSQDLREQYNSPLHF
CDR3nt: TGCGCCAGCAGCCAAGATCTAAGGGAACAGTATAATTCACCCCTCCACTTT

abundance: many
d_gene: -
j_gene: TRBJ2-1
v_gene: TRBV7-9
CDR3aa: CASSLARVNEQFF
CDR3nt: TGTGCCAGCAGCTTAGCCAGGGTTAATGAGCAGTTCTTC

abundance: many
d_gene: -
j_gene: TRBJ1-2
v_gene: TRBV5-1
CDR3aa: CASSLARTNYGYTF
CDR3nt: TGCGCCAGCAGCTTGGCCCGGACAAACTATGGCTACACCTTC

abundance: many
d_gene: TRBD2
j_gene: TRBJ2-3
v_gene: TRBV6-5
CDR3aa: CASSSVAGYTDTQYF
CDR3nt: TGTGCCAGCAGTTCGGTAGCGGGTTACACAGATACGCAGTATTTT

abundance: few
d_gene: -
j_gene: TRBJ2-4
v_gene: TRBV7-8
CDR3aa: CASSYSRGFGKNIQYF
CDR3nt: TGTGCCAGCAGCTACTCACGGGGGTTCGGCAAAAACATTCAGTACTTC

abundance: many
d_gene: -
j_gene: TRBJ2-1
v_gene: TRBV4-1
CDR3aa: CASSQPTGYGSYNEQFF
CDR3nt: TGCGCCAGCAGCCAACCTACGGGTTATGGGTCCTACAATGAGCAGTTCTTC

abundance: many
d_gene: -
j_gene: TRBJ2-4
v_gene: TRBV4-1
CDR3aa: CASSQRTMRTKNIQYF
CDR3nt: TGCGCCAGCAGCCAGAGGACAATGAGAACCAAAAACATTCAGTACTTC

abundance: many
d_gene: TRBD1
j_gene: TRBJ1-6
v_gene: TRBV2
CDR3aa: CASKGTGGSPLHF
CDR3nt: TGTGCCAGCAAAGGGACAGGAGGTTCACCCCTCCACTTT

abundance: few
d_gene: -
j_gene: TRBJ1-2
v_gene: TRBV10-3
CDR3aa: CAISERGTVQDYGYTF
CDR3nt: TGTGCCATCAGTGAGCGGGGGACGGTACAAGACTATGGCTACACCTTC

abundance: many
d_gene: TRBD1
j_gene: TRBJ2-5
v_gene: TRBV20-1
CDR3aa: CSAQDRPVAETQYF
CDR3nt: TGCAGTGCGCAGGACAGGCCCGTTGCGGAGACCCAGTACTTC

abundance: -
d_gene: -
j_gene: TRBJ2-4
v_gene: TRBV6-1
CDR3aa: CASSESGGSAKNIQYF
CDR3nt: TGTGCCAGCAGTGAATCCGGGGGTTCAGCCAAAAACATTCAGTACTTC

abundance: -
d_gene: -
j_gene: TRBJ2-3
v_gene: TRBV5-1
CDR3aa: CASSLWGPSTDTQYF
CDR3nt: TGCGCCAGCAGCTTGTGGGGGCCCTCGACAGATACGCAGTATTTT

abundance: many
d_gene: -
j_gene: TRBJ2-1
v_gene: TRBV6-5
CDR3aa: CASSYLGTNNEQFF
CDR3nt: TGTGCCAGCAGTTACCTAGGCACCAACAATGAGCAGTTCTTC

abundance: many
d_gene: -
j_gene: TRBJ2-1
v_gene: TRBV5-4
CDR3aa: CASSFGPGNNEQFF
CDR3nt: -

abundance: many
d_gene: -
j_gene: TRBJ2-7
v_gene: TRBV7-9
CDR3aa: CASSAVRDGVVDEQYF
CDR3nt: TGTGCCAGCAGCGCCGTCCGGGACGGCGTAGTCGACGAGCAGTACTTC

abundance: few
d_gene: TRBD2
j_gene: TRBJ2-1
v_gene: TRBV5-1
CDR3aa: CASSSSLAGVYNEQFF
CDR3nt: TGCGCCAGCAGCTCCTCCCTAGCGGGGGTATACAATGAGCAGTTCTTC

abundance: few
d_gene: TRBD2
j_gene: TRBJ2-1
v_gene: TRBV5-1
CDR3aa: CASSGLAGGRINEQFF
CDR3nt: TGCGCCAGCAGCGGACTAGCGGGGGGCCGCATCAATGAGCAGTTCTTC

abundance: many
d_gene: -
j_gene: TRBJ1-6
v_gene: TRBV7-2
CDR3aa: CASSLERYNSPLHF
CDR3nt: TGTGCCAGCAGCTTAGAGAGGTATAATTCACCCCTCCACTTT

abundance: -
d_gene: -
j_gene: TRBJ2-3
v_gene: TRBV7-8
CDR3aa: CASSQKDRRTDTQYF
CDR3nt: TGTGCCAGCAGCCAAAAAGATCGGCGCACAGATACGCAGTATTTT

abundance: few
d_gene: -
j_gene: TRBJ2-1
v_gene: TRBV20-1
CDR3aa: CSAPPLPAGGYNEQFF
CDR3nt: TGCAGTGCCCCGCCCCTGCCAGCGGGCGGTTACAATGAGCAGTTCTTC

abundance: many
d_gene: -
j_gene: TRBJ1-1
v_gene: TRBV20-1
CDR3aa: CSALNPVWVFEAFF
CDR3nt: TGCAGTGCTTTAAACCCGGTGTGGGTTTTTGAAGCTTTCTTT

abundance: many
d_gene: -
j_gene: TRBJ1-1
v_gene: TRBV5-1
CDR3aa: CASSNRDIGTEAFF
CDR3nt: TGCGCCAGCAGCAACAGGGATATCGGCACTGAAGCTTTCTTT

abundance: few
d_gene: -
j_gene: TRBJ2-7
v_gene: TRBV5-1
CDR3aa: CASGLTGPVEQYF
CDR3nt: TGCGCCAGCGGGCTCACAGGGCCCGTAGAGCAGTACTTC

abundance: few
d_gene: -
j_gene: TRBJ1-2
v_gene: TRBV19
CDR3aa: CASSQEGRKGYTF
CDR3nt: TGTGCCAGTAGTCAGGAGGGGCGCAAGGGCTACACCTTC

abundance: many
d_gene: -
j_gene: TRBJ2-1
v_gene: TRBV18
CDR3aa: CASSLRDFYNEQFF
CDR3nt: TGTGCCAGCTCCCTACGGGACTTTTACAATGAGCAGTTCTTC

abundance: many
d_gene: -
j_gene: TRBJ2-7
v_gene: TRBV6-2/TRBV6-3
CDR3aa: CASRKRDTYEQYF
CDR3nt: TGTGCCAGCCGTAAACGGGACACCTACGAGCAGTACTTC

abundance: many
d_gene: -
j_gene: TRBJ1-1
v_gene: TRBV6-6
CDR3aa: CASSPQQGSTEAFF
CDR3nt: TGTGCCAGCAGCCCACAACAGGGAAGCACTGAAGCTTTCTTT

abundance: -
d_gene: -
j_gene: TRBJ2-2
v_gene: TRBV5-4
CDR3aa: CASRRGPSSSGELFF
CDR3nt: TGTGCCAGCAGGCGGGGGCCCAGTTCATCCGGGGAGCTGTTTTTT

abundance: -
d_gene: -
j_gene: TRBJ1-1
v_gene: TRBV24-1
CDR3aa: CAIEDRFNTEAFF
CDR3nt: TGTGCCATAGAAGACAGATTTAACACTGAAGCTTTCTTT

abundance: few
d_gene: -
j_gene: TRBJ2-5
v_gene: TRBV4-1
CDR3aa: CASRRGGSQETQYF
CDR3nt: TGCGCCAGCAGACGGGGCGGCAGTCAAGAGACCCAGTACTTC

abundance: many
d_gene: -
j_gene: TRBJ2-1
v_gene: TRBV14
CDR3aa: CASSQDPDGNYNEQFF
CDR3nt: TGTGCCAGCAGCCAAGATCCCGACGGGAACTACAATGAGCAGTTCTTC

abundance: -
d_gene: -
j_gene: TRBJ2-5
v_gene: TRBV20-1
CDR3aa: CSANERKQQETQYF
CDR3nt: TGCAGTGCAAACGAGAGGAAACAACAAGAGACCCAGTACTTC

abundance: many
d_gene: -
j_gene: TRBJ2-5
v_gene: TRBV21-1
CDR3aa: CASSEWQTGAETQYF
CDR3nt: TGTGCCAGCAGCGAGTGGCAGACAGGGGCAGAGACCCAGTACTTC

abundance: many
d_gene: -
j_gene: TRBJ2-3
v_gene: TRBV20-1
CDR3aa: CSAREPLTDTQYF
CDR3nt: TGCAGTGCTAGAGAACCCCTCACAGATACGCAGTATTTT

abundance: few
d_gene: -
j_gene: TRBJ1-1
v_gene: TRBV11-2
CDR3aa: CASSPLSRIGAFF
CDR3nt: TGTGCCAGCAGCCCCCTAAGCCGAATAGGGGCTTTCTTT